Each of the 18 T cell receptor beta chains below was sequenced from the same sample in a study of blood T cell repertoires in COVID-19. TCRdb's copy holds only in-frame clones and misses some; the assay was immunoSEQ multiplex PCR. The sample shows around 160,000 clones, about 84% of them seen only once. Material for sequencing was peripheral blood. These receptors were taken from a man in his 60s with active or convalescent COVID-19.

In this sample, this clone turned up once. V gene TRBV19 combines with J gene TRBJ1-6; no firm D call. The germline gives CDR1 LNHDA, CDR2 SQIVND (reference sequence). V lost 6 bases and J 7 bases, leaving 13 bases between the germline ends. This CDR3 has 14 amino acids. The CDR3 here is CASRMGARNSPLHF. DNA of the CDR3: TGTGCCAGTAGGATGGGCGCAAGGAATTCACCCCTCCACTTT.

This clone appeared a single time. In DNA, the CDR3 is TGTGCCAGCAGTTTAGGGGGCGAGAAAGAGACCCAGTACTTC. Amino acid sequence: CASSLGGEKETQYF. The chain joins TRBV28 to TRBJ2-5; maybe TRBD1 (6 bases). The CDR3 runs to 14 residues. V lost 2 bases to trimming and J lost 3 bases, with 10 bases between them. From germline, CDR1 is MDHEN and CDR2 SYDVKM.

V gene TRBV9 combines with J gene TRBJ2-7; tentatively, D is TRBD2 (5 bases). Germline CDR1 is SGDLS and CDR2 is YYNGEE. This CDR3 is built from 13 residues. V lost 0 bases and J lost 6, with 10 bases in between. The CDR3, as DNA: TGTGCCAGCAGCGTAGGCAGGAGCGGCGAGCAGTACTTC. Protein product: CASSVGRSGEQYF.

V gene TRBV3-1 (or the pseudogene TRBV3-2) combines with J gene TRBJ2-5, with TRBD2 matching over 8 bases. CDR3 length: 15 residues. The junction had 8 bases not matched to a gene; V was cut back by 3 bases and J by 5 bases. Germline CDR1 reads LGHDT; CDR2 reads YNNKEL (reference sequence). The DNA for the CDR3 is TGTGCCAGCAGCCATGGGCGGGGGGCGCGGGAGACCCAGTACTTC. The encoded protein is CASSHGRGARETQYF.

V is TRBV6-5 and J is TRBJ1-5; 7 nucleotides match TRBD1. After removal of 4 bases from V and 1 base from J, the junction contained 4 bases not matched to a gene. The CDR3 has 15 residues. Germline loops: CDR1 MNHEY, CDR2 SVGAGI. CDR3 in DNA: TGTGCCAGCAGTTCTGCCAGGGGGAGCAATCAGCCCCAGCATTTT. This codes for CASSSARGSNQPQHF.

This clone was counted a single time. The CDR3 sequence: CASSQGPSGSLAYEQYF. As DNA, the CDR3 is TGTGCCAGCAGCCAGGGGCCTAGCGGTTCCCTTGCCTACGAGCAGTACTTC. This chain links TRBV4-2 with TRBJ2-7; 7 nucleotides match TRBD2. CDR3 length: 17 amino acids. The V and J ends lost 3 bases and 2 bases, in that order; junction bases with no gene match: 13. CDR1 LGHNA and CDR2 YNFKEQ come from the germline V gene.

CDR3 bases: TGTGCCAGCAGTTTCGGGAGAGGCAATGAGCAGTTCTTC. Protein: CASSFGRGNEQFF. This chain connects TRBV5-6 to TRBJ2-1, with a weak D call TRBD2 (6 bases). CDR1 and CDR2 from the germline V gene are SGHDT and YYEEEE. V shed 5 bases and J shed 6 bases, with 12 bases lying between them. The CDR3 extends over 13 amino acids.

This clone was seen repeatedly, ten times or more. The chain is built from TRBV10-3 and TRBJ2-1; 11 nucleotides match TRBD1. With 6 bases clipped from V and 7 bases from J, the junction kept 8 bases outside the gene matches. CDR1 and CDR2 (germline): ENHRY, SYGVKD. This CDR3 comprises 15 residues. CDR3 nucleotides: TGTGCCATCAGCTGGGGACAGGGGGGTGGGAATGAGCAGTTCTTC. It yields the protein CAISWGQGGGNEQFF.

The chain is built from TRBV18 and TRBJ1-6; 7 bases fit TRBD1. J gave up 5 bases and V 3 bases, and 4 bases lay outside the gene matches. CDR1 is KGHSH and CDR2 is LQKENI in the germline V gene. This CDR3 has 15 residues. CDR3 region: CASSPGTANNSPLHF. CDR3 in DNA: TGTGCCAGCTCACCCGGGACAGCGAATAATTCACCCCTCCACTTT. The variable domain in full, completed from reference TRBV18 and TRBJ1-6, reads NAGVMQNPRHLVRRRGQEARLRCSPMKGHSHVYWYRQLPEEGLKFMVYLQKENIIDESGMPKERFSAEFPKEGPSILRIQQVVRGDSAAYFCASSPGTANNSPLHFGNGTRLTVT.

This clone was counted between two and nine times. V is TRBV19 and J is TRBJ2-3, with TRBD1 identical over 8 bases. The CDR3 spans 16 residues. V shed 4 bases and J 2 bases; nucleotides not matched to a gene: 8. Germline CDR1 reads LNHDA; CDR2 reads SQIVND (reference sequence). The DNA of the CDR3 is TGTGCCAGTAGTACAACAGGGGGTGCGTACACAGATACGCAGTATTTT. The encoded protein is CASSTTGGAYTDTQYF.

There are a few counts of this clone. The CDR3 coding sequence is TGTGCCAGCAGTTCCGGGATAAGCACTACCGACGAGCAGTACTTC. Translated, it gives CASSSGISTTDEQYF. The chain links TRBV28 to TRBJ2-7; D possibly corresponds to TRBD2 (5 bases). Trimming removed 4 bases from V and 5 bases from J, with 18 bases in between. This CDR3 comprises 15 residues. Germline CDR1 and CDR2: MDHEN and SYDVKM.

The chain carries TRBV5-1 and TRBJ2-7, with 7 bases matching TRBD1. This CDR3 spans 12 amino acids. The germline CDR1 and CDR2 sequences are SGHRS and YFSETQ. V shed 10 bases and J 3 bases; nucleotides not matched to a gene: 7. CDR3 nucleotide sequence: TGCGCCCCAAAAGGGGACAGCTACGAGCAGTACTTC. Protein: CAPKGDSYEQYF.

The V call is TRBV6-2 or TRBV6-3, the J call TRBJ2-1; 7 bases line up with TRBD1. With 5 bases clipped from V and 7 bases from J, the junction kept 2 bases outside the gene matches. Germline assignment: CDR1 MNHEY and CDR2 SVGEGT. The CDR3 runs to 12 residues. CDR3 protein: CASSQTGNEQFF. CDR3 coding DNA: TGTGCCAGCAGTCAGACAGGGAATGAGCAGTTCTTC.

V and J are TRBV7-2 and TRBJ1-5; no reliable D call. This CDR3 spans 15 amino acids. The germline V and J ends were trimmed by 1 base and 0 bases, with 7 bases remaining between them. CDR1 and CDR2 (germline): SGHTA, FQGNSA. Here the CDR3 DNA reads TGTGCCAGCAGCTTAGTCCCCTATAGCAATCAGCCCCAGCATTTT. It specifies CASSLVPYSNQPQHF. The entire variable domain, with the rest obtained from reference TRBV7-2 and TRBJ1-5, is as follows: GAGVSQSPSNKVTEKGKDVELRCDPISGHTALYWYRQSLGQGLEFLIYFQGNSAPDKSGLPSDRFSAERTGGSVSTLTIQRTQQEDSAVYLCASSLVPYSNQPQHFGDGTRLSIL.

The V gene is TRBV10-3, the J gene TRBJ1-1, with D perhaps matching TRBD1 (6 bases). The length of the CDR3 is 13 residues. Trimming left V 7 bases short and J 1 base short, with 10 bases between. CDR1 is ENHRY, CDR2 SYGVKD, per germline. This chain's CDR3 is CAINPGENTEAFF. The CDR3 nucleotides read TGTGCCATCAACCCAGGGGAGAACACTGAAGCTTTCTTT.

The V and J genes are TRBV2 and TRBJ2-3; perhaps TRBD2 as D (6 bases). Germline CDR1 and CDR2: SNHLY and FYNNEI. Trimming left V 4 bases short and J 3 bases short, with 17 bases between. The CDR3 totals 16 residues. The CDR3 nucleotides read TGTGCCAGCAGTGGTCCGGGACTCGCTACAACAGATACGCAGTATTTT. It specifies CASSGPGLATTDTQYF.

The chain combines TRBV20-1 with TRBJ2-6; TRBD1 matches 7 bases. V lost 3 bases and J lost 2; bases outside the gene matches: 1. From germline, CDR1 is DFQATT and CDR2 SNEGSKA (reference sequence). This CDR3 is built from 14 residues. The CDR3 DNA reads as TGCAGTGCTAGTCAGGGGGCTGGGGCCAACGTCCTGACTTTC. Its protein product is CSASQGAGANVLTF.

This sequence joins TRBV20-1 and TRBJ2-7, with D tentatively TRBD1 (6 bases). Trimming left V 3 bases short and J 3 bases short, with 9 bases between. There are 12 residues in the CDR3. Germline V gene lookup returns CDR1 DFQATT and CDR2 SNEGSKA (reference sequence). As DNA, the CDR3 is TGCAGTGCTAGTCTAGGGGGCTACGAGCAGTACTTC. Encoded protein: CSASLGGYEQYF.